This TCR beta chain was sequenced in a study of cytomegalovirus exposure and HLA in healthy donors. This CDR3 is built from 15 residues. Germline V gives CDR1 SGHAT, CDR2 FQNNGV. The V end lost 3 bases, the J end lost 8 bases, and 14 bases lay between the germline ends. This PCR relied on a set of 60 Vbeta primers and 13 Jbeta primers. TCRdb's table, derived via immunoSEQ multiplex PCR, lists solely in-frame clones and lacks some. This sample has around 50,000 clones; around 80% occur once, and the top ten carry 8% to 8.5%. This TCR came from a man aged 25 to 45 in good health and CMV-seropositive. The chain carries TRBV11-2 and TRBJ1-6; weak D call: TRBD1 (6 bases). Sequences were obtained from PBMCs. The CDR3 DNA sequence: TGTGCCAGCAGCTTGGGGACAAGGCGAGATTCACCCCTCCACTTT. Translation: CASSLGTRRDSPLHF.